This TCR beta chain was sequenced in a study of CD8+ T cells in alopecia areata. Study background: Treated patients received oral tofacitinib, 5 to 10 mg twice daily.

In the case of this clone: Its specificity is not known.

V was trimmed by 5 bases and J by 2 bases, leaving 16 bases between them. The germline V gene has CDR1 GTSNPN and CDR2 SVGIG (reference sequence). This CDR3 is 14 amino acids long. Study-wide results and limits: Sequences from scalp samples also cover resident alphabeta T cells of normal skin.

Both peripheral blood and punch biopsies of lesional scalp skin were obtained from patients who had alopecia areata. PBMCs yielded sorted CD4+ and CD8+ T cells. Reverse transcription of extracted RNA yielded cDNA, which provided the sequencing template. Libraries were prepared by immunoSEQ multiplex PCR; TCRdb keeps only in-frame clonotypes and omits some of them. The sample has about 69,000 clones, roughly 57% seen once. Sequenced material: CD8+ T cells sorted from blood, taken at week 0. The clonotype originates from a human donor with alopecia areata. The rearrangement links TRBV30 to TRBJ2-7; D not certain. The CDR3 spells CAWDAGGTTYEQYF. The CDR3 nucleotides are TGTGCCTGGGACGCAGGCGGCACCACCTACGAGCAGTACTTC.